A single sample is the source of the 13 T cell receptor beta chains below, sequenced in a study of blood T cell repertoires in COVID-19. Produced via immunoSEQ multiplex PCR; TCRdb's table is partial and in-frame only. The sample contains roughly 53,000 clones, just over 85% of which appear only once. Specimen: peripheral blood. Every receptor here comes from a human donor in a cohort sampled during active COVID-19.

The chain joins TRBV7-8 to TRBJ2-7; 9 bases agree with TRBD2. J was trimmed by 7 bases and V by 5 bases; bases with no gene match: 9. CDR1 and CDR2 (germline): SGHVS, FQNEAQ. The CDR3 runs 14 residues. Written as DNA, the CDR3 is TGTGCCAGCAGCGCCCTGACTAGCGGACGAGAGCAGTACTTC. Translated, it gives CASSALTSGREQYF.

The count of this clone is one. The CDR3 loop reads CASSLSGGLDTQYF. For the CDR3, the DNA is TGTGCCAGCAGCCTAAGCGGCGGTTTAGATACGCAGTATTTT. This chain links TRBV7-2 with TRBJ2-3, with a tentative D call TRBD2 (5 bases). Germline CDR1 is SGHTA and CDR2 is FQGNSA. Trimming pared 5 bases from V and 5 bases from J, leaving 14 bases between. The CDR3 has 14 residues.

The chain combines TRBV6-5 with TRBJ2-1, with 9 nucleotides matching TRBD2. CDR3 length: 14 residues. J gave up 7 bases and V 8 bases, and 9 bases lay outside the gene matches. Germline values: CDR1 MNHEY, CDR2 SVGAGI. CDR3 amino acids: CASSSRGGWNEQFF. DNA of the CDR3: TGTGCCAGCTCTTCGCGGGGGGGGTGGAATGAGCAGTTCTTC.

The rearrangement uses TRBV15 and TRBJ1-6; 7 bases match TRBD1. Germline V gene sequence: CDR1 LNHNV, CDR2 YYDKDF (reference sequence). This CDR3 comprises 12 residues. Unmatched junction bases numbered 1, after V lost 6 bases and J lost 8 bases. CDR3 nucleotide sequence: TGTGCCACCAGTACAGGGGATTCACCCCTCCACTTT. Protein product: CATSTGDSPLHF.

This clone was seen only a few times. Here the CDR3 reads CASSLGGAGNQPQHF. In DNA, the CDR3 is TGTGCCAGCAGCTTAGGCGGGGCAGGCAATCAGCCCCAGCATTTT. The chain joins TRBV7-9 to TRBJ1-5; TRBD1 might be the D (5 bases). CDR3 length equals 15 residues. Looked up from germline, CDR1 is SEHNR and CDR2 is FQNEAQ (reference sequence). V was shortened by 1 base and J by 2 bases, with 9 bases between the two germline ends. The variable domain in full, completed from reference TRBV7-9 and TRBJ1-5, reads DTGVSQNPRHKITKRGQNVTFRCDPISEHNRLYWYRQTLGQGPEFLTYFQNEAQLEKSRLLSDRFSAERPKGSFSTLEIQRTEQGDSAMYLCASSLGGAGNQPQHFGDGTRLSIL.

The chain links TRBV9 to TRBJ1-2; 8 positions match TRBD1. Germline V lookup: CDR1 SGDLS, CDR2 YYNGEE. This CDR3 is built from 14 residues. Trimming removed 3 bases from V and 4 bases from J; junction bases left unmatched: 5. CDR3 nucleotide sequence: TGTGCCAGCAGCGCGACAGGGGCTGTCTATGGCTACACCTTC. Encoded protein: CASSATGAVYGYTF.

The chain has TRBV28 and TRBJ2-5, with 10 bases lining up with TRBD2. The CDR3 has 14 residues. The germline CDR1 and CDR2 sequences are MDHEN and SYDVKM. Unmatched junction bases numbered 1, after V lost 6 bases and J lost 0 bases. The CDR3 sequence is CASRSGRDQETQYF. CDR3 nucleotide sequence: TGTGCCAGCAGGAGCGGGAGGGACCAAGAGACCCAGTACTTC.

V usage is TRBV9 and J usage is TRBJ2-1, with D possibly matching TRBD1 (6 bases). This CDR3 comprises 13 residues. Germline CDR1 reads SGDLS; CDR2 reads YYNGEE. V was cut by 4 bases and J by 7 bases, with 12 bases left in between. In DNA, the CDR3 is TGTGCCAGCAGCACTCACAGGGTAAATGAGCAGTTCTTC. Its protein product is CASSTHRVNEQFF.

CDR3 in DNA: TGCGCCAGCAGCTTGCTCCAGGGTAGGACAGATACGCAGTATTTT. The encoded protein is CASSLLQGRTDTQYF. The rearrangement uses TRBV5-1 and TRBJ2-3, with D possibly TRBD1 on 5 matching bases. CDR1 is SGHRS, CDR2 YFSETQ, per germline. CDR3 size: 15 residues. Trimming pared 1 base from V and 3 bases from J, leaving 12 bases between.

This sequence joins TRBV7-7 and TRBJ2-3; 14 positions match TRBD2. Germline V gene sequence: CDR1 SSHAT, CDR2 FNYEAQ (reference sequence). The CDR3 is made up of 16 amino acids. With 5 bases clipped from V and 3 bases from J, the junction kept 4 bases outside the gene matches. CDR3 sequence reads: CASSKGLAGVTDTQYF. In DNA form, the CDR3 reads TGTGCCAGCAGCAAGGGACTAGCGGGGGTTACAGATACGCAGTATTTT.

This clone was seen only once. The rearrangement uses TRBV2 and TRBJ2-1; 8 nucleotides match TRBD2. Trimming removed 8 bases from V and 8 bases from J; junction bases left unmatched: 8. Germline CDR1 SNHLY, CDR2 FYNNEI. The CDR3 contains 13 residues. This CDR3 is CASLASGGHEQFF. The CDR3 DNA is TGTGCCAGCCTAGCCTCGGGGGGGCATGAGCAGTTCTTC.

The chain has TRBV2 and TRBJ2-7; possibly TRBD2 for D (6 bases). The V gene lost 8 bases and the J gene lost 2 bases, with 13 bases spanning the gap. From germline, CDR1 is SNHLY and CDR2 FYNNEI. The CDR3 totals 13 residues. DNA for the CDR3: TGTGCCAGCGGAGGGACCTCCACCTACGAGCAGTACTTC. Protein product: CASGGTSTYEQYF.

J is TRBJ1-5 and V is TRBV27; D unclear. The CDR3 runs to 14 residues. The V and J ends lost 3 bases and 4 bases respectively, with 10 bases between them. Germline V lookup: CDR1 MNHEY, CDR2 SMNVEV (reference sequence). CDR3: CASSLGDGNQPQHF. CDR3 bases: TGTGCCAGCAGTTTGGGCGACGGTAATCAGCCCCAGCATTTT.